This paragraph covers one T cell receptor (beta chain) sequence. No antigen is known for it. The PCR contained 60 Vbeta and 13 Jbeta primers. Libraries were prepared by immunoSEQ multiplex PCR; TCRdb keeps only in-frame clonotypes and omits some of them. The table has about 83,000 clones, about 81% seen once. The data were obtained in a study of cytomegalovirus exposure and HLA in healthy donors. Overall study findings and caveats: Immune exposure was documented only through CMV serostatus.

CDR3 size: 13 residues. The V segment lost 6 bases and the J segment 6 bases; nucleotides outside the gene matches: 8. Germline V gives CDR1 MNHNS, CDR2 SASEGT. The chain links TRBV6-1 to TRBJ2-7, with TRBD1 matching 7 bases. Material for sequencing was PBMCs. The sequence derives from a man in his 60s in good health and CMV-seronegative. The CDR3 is CASRVTGEAEQYF. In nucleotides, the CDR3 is TGTGCCAGCAGGGTCACAGGGGAAGCCGAGCAGTACTTC.